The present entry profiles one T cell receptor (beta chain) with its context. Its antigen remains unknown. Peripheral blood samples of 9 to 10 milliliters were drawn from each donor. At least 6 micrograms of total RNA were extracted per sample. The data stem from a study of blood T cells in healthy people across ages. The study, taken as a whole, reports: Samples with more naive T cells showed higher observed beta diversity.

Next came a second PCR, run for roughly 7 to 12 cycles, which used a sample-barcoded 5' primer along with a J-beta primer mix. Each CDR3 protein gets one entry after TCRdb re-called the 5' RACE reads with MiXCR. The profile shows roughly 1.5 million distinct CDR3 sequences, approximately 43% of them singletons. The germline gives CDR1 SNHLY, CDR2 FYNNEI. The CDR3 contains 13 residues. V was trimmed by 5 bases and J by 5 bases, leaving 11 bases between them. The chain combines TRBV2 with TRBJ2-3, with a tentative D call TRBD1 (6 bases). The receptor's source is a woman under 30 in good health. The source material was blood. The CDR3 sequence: CASSYQGKDTQYF. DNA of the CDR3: TGTGCCAGCAGTTACCAGGGGAAAGATACGCAGTATTTT. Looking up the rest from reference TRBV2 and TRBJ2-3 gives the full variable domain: EPEVTQTPSHQVTQMGQEVILRCVPISNHLYFYWYRQILGQKVEFLVSFYNNEISEKSEIFDDQFSVERPDGSNFTLKIRSTKLEDSAMYFCASSYQGKDTQYFGPGTRLTVL.